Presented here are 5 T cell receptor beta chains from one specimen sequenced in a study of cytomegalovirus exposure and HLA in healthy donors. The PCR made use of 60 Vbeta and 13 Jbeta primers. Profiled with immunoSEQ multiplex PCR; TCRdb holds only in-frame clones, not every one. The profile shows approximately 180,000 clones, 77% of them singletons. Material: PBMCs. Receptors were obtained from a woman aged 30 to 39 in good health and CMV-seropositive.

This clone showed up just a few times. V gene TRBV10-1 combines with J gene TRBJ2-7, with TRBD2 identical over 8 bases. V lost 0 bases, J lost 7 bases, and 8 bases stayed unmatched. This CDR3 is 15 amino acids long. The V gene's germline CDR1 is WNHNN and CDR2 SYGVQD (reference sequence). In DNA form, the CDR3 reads TGCGCCAGCAGTGAGTCGAACAGCGGGAGTCGGGAGCAGTACTTC. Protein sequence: CASSESNSGSREQYF.

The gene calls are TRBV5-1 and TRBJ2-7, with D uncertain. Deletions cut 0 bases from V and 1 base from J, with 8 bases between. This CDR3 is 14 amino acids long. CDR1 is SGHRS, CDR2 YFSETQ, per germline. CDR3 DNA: TGCGCCAGCAGCTTGGCCCCGGTGTCCTACGAGCAGTACTTC. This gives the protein CASSLAPVSYEQYF.

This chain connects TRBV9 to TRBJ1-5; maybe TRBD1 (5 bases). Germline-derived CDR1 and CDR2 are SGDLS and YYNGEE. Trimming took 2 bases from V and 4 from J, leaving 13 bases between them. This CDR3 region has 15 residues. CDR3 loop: CASSVEGGANQPQHF. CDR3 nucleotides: TGTGCCAGCAGCGTCGAAGGCGGGGCGAATCAGCCCCAGCATTTT.

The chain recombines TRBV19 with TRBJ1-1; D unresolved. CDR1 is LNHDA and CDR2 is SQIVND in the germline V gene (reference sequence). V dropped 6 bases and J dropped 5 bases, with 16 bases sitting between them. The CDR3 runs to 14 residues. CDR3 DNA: TGTGCCAGTAGCAGTGGAACGGGGAGAACTGAAGCTTTCTTT. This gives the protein CASSSGTGRTEAFF. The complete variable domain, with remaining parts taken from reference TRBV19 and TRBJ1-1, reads DGGITQSPKYLFRKEGQNVTLSCEQNLNHDAMYWYRQDPGQGLRLIYYSQIVNDFQKGDIAEGYSVSREKKESFPLTVTSAQKNPTAFYLCASSSGTGRTEAFFGQGTRLTVV.

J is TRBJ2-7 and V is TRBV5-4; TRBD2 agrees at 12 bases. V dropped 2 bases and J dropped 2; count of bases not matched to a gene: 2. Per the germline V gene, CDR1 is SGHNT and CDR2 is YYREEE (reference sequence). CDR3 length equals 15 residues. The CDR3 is CASSLGLAGTYEQYF. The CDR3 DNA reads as TGTGCCAGCAGCTTAGGACTAGCGGGAACCTACGAGCAGTACTTC. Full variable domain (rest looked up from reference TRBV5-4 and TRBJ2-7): ETGVTQSPTHLIKTRGQQVTLRCSSQSGHNTVSWYQQALGQGPQFIFQYYREEENGRGNFPPRFSGLQFPNYSSELNVNALELDDSALYLCASSLGLAGTYEQYFGPGTRLTVT.